The 30 T cell receptor beta chains given below trace back to one sample, sequenced in a study of vaccination and CD4 T cells after COVID-19. The assay that was used to sequence DNA from cultured CD4+ T cells was the Oncomine TCR Beta short-read assay. TCRdb reprocessed the PCR reads with MiXCR, giving one entry per CDR3 protein. The repertoire holds about 20,000 distinct CDR3 sequences, with 52% as singletons. No antigen has been identified for these receptors. Treatment in this sample: roughly 10-day PBMC culture with coronavirus spike peptide pools or control peptides (ViraFEST assay). Sequencing was carried out using CD4+ T cells from blood, cultured in vitro. The receptors here all came from a human donor who had recovered from COVID-19.

This clonotype was counted between two and nine times. This rearrangement joins TRBV2 to TRBJ1-2; 8 nucleotides match TRBD1. J gave up 7 bases and V 6 bases, and 7 bases lay outside the gene matches. This CDR3 region has 13 residues. Germline CDR1 and CDR2: SNHLY and FYNNEI. CDR3: CASSDRGDGGYTF. CDR3 DNA: TGTGCCAGCAGCGACAGGGGTGACGGTGGCTACACCTTC.

The chain carries TRBV12-3 or TRBV12-4 and TRBJ1-4; D is possibly TRBD1 (5 bases). There are 13 residues in the CDR3. Trimming took 5 bases from V and 11 from J, leaving 15 bases between them. CDR3 sequence reads: CASSLVLEGKLFF. The CDR3 coding sequence is TGTGCCAGCAGTCTTGTATTAGAGGGGAAACTGTTTTTT.

This clonotype has only a few counts. This chain uses TRBV6-1 with TRBJ1-1; maybe TRBD1 (6 bases). Trimming shortened V by 7 bases and J by 2 bases, and 17 bases separated the two germline ends. Germline CDR1 reads MNHNS; CDR2 reads SASEGT. The CDR3 sequence is 15 residues long. The CDR3 loop is CASTQVRGANTEAFF. CDR3 in DNA: TGTGCCAGCACCCAGGTGCGGGGGGCCAACACTGAAGCTTTCTTT.

This clonotype was detected only once. The chain combines TRBV2 with TRBJ1-2, with 7 bases identical to TRBD1. CDR1 is SNHLY and CDR2 is FYNNEI in the germline V gene. V lost 5 bases and J lost 6; bases outside the gene matches: 6. This CDR3 has 13 amino acids. The CDR3 loop is CASSTDRLNGYTF. DNA of the CDR3: TGTGCCAGCAGTACGGACAGGCTAAATGGCTACACCTTC.

The chain uses TRBV10-3 and TRBJ1-6; D not resolved. The V end lost 6 bases, the J end lost 4 bases, and 7 bases lay between the germline ends. Germline V lookup: CDR1 ENHRY, CDR2 SYGVKD. There are 13 residues in the CDR3. CDR3 in DNA: TGTGCCATCAGAACAGATTATAATTCACCCCTCCACTTT. Translating it yields CAIRTDYNSPLHF.

This clonotype was recorded only once. The gene calls are TRBV7-9 and TRBJ1-1; TRBD1 matches 7 bases. V shed 5 bases and J 4 bases; nucleotides not matched to a gene: 4. There are 13 residues in the CDR3. Germline CDR1 SEHNR, CDR2 FQNEAQ (reference sequence). The CDR3 region is CASSTQGTTEAFF. In DNA form, the CDR3 reads TGTGCCAGCAGCACACAGGGGACCACTGAAGCTTTCTTT.

This clonotype has more than one count but fewer than ten. The chain combines TRBV6-1 with TRBJ1-5; 8 bases align to TRBD1. This CDR3 region has 16 residues. V lost 6 bases, J lost 6 bases, and 13 bases stayed unmatched. In germline, CDR1 is MNHNS, CDR2 SASEGT. For the CDR3, the DNA is TGTGCCAGCAGCCCTCTTCGGACAGGGACGGGTCAGCCCCAGCATTTT. Its translation is CASSPLRTGTGQPQHF.

The V call is TRBV19, the J call TRBJ2-3; a possible D gene is TRBD2 (5 bases). V lost 6 bases and J lost 2, with 12 bases in between. Germline loops: CDR1 LNHDA, CDR2 SQIVND (reference sequence). This CDR3 is built from 14 residues. CDR3: CASRLGLNTDTQYF. The CDR3 bases are TGTGCCAGTAGACTAGGGCTGAACACAGATACGCAGTATTTT. Combining the CDR3 with reference TRBV19 and TRBJ2-3 gives the whole variable domain DGGITQSPKYLFRKEGQNVTLSCEQNLNHDAMYWYRQDPGQGLRLIYYSQIVNDFQKGDIAEGYSVSREKKESFPLTVTSAQKNPTAFYLCASRLGLNTDTQYFGPGTRLTVL.

The chain employs TRBV20-1 and TRBJ1-5; 8 bases align to TRBD1. CDR1 and CDR2 from the germline V gene are DFQATT and SNEGSKA (reference sequence). With V trimmed by 0 bases and J by 2 bases, 6 bases remained unmatched. This CDR3 comprises 16 residues. This CDR3 is CSARDMDRAGNQPQHF. The DNA of the CDR3 is TGCAGTGCTAGAGATATGGACAGGGCGGGCAATCAGCCCCAGCATTTT.

In its sample, this clonotype was seen a few times. The V gene is TRBV20-1, the J gene TRBJ1-5, with D maybe TRBD1 (5 bases). V gave up 6 bases and J gave up 9 bases, with 24 bases separating them. Germline V gene lookup returns CDR1 DFQATT and CDR2 SNEGSKA (reference sequence). The CDR3 is 15 amino acids. The CDR3 here is CSATSGTDLLPPQHF. The CDR3 coding sequence is TGCAGTGCGACCAGCGGGACGGACCTCCTACCGCCCCAGCATTTT.

In its sample, this clonotype was seen a few times. The chain links TRBV7-8 to TRBJ1-3; no firm D call. The CDR3 spans 16 residues. Trimming took off 0 bases at V and 4 bases at J, with 13 bases between the two ends. From germline, CDR1 is SGHVS and CDR2 FQNEAQ. The CDR3 loop is CASSLALWASGNTIYF. In DNA form, the CDR3 reads TGTGCCAGCAGCTTAGCTTTGTGGGCATCAGGAAACACCATATATTTT. The full variable domain, rest sourced from reference TRBV7-8 and TRBJ1-3, is GAGVSQSPRYKVAKRGQDVALRCDPISGHVSLFWYQQALGQGPEFLTYFQNEAQLDKSGLPSDRFFAERPEGSVSTLKIQRTQQEDSAVYLCASSLALWASGNTIYFGEGSWLTVV.

This rearrangement joins TRBV12-3 or TRBV12-4 to TRBJ1-1; D might be TRBD1 (6 bases). Trimming took 3 bases from V and 6 from J, leaving 11 bases between them. The CDR3 loop spans 13 amino acids. CDR3 loop: CASSFAGTPEAFF. As DNA, the CDR3 is TGTGCCAGCAGTTTCGCCGGGACACCTGAAGCTTTCTTT.

V is TRBV7-3 and J is TRBJ2-1; D unclear. CDR3 length equals 15 residues. V shed 5 bases and J shed 0 bases, with 11 bases lying between them. Per the germline V gene, CDR1 is SGHTA and CDR2 is FQGTGA. DNA of the CDR3: TGTGCCAGCAGCCCCTCTCCGAGCTCCTACAATGAGCAGTTCTTC. This encodes CASSPSPSSYNEQFF.

This clonotype was observed a handful of times. This rearrangement joins TRBV20-1 to TRBJ1-5; unclear D gene. CDR3 size: 12 residues. In germline, CDR1 is DFQATT, CDR2 SNEGSKA (reference sequence). V dropped 0 bases and J dropped 15 bases, with 15 bases sitting between them. The CDR3 nucleotides read TGCAGTGCTAGAGATCCTTCGAGCGGATTGCATTTT. Translated: CSARDPSSGLHF.

The rearrangement links TRBV19 to TRBJ2-5, with 10 bases matching TRBD1. This CDR3 is built from 14 residues. After removal of 2 bases from V and 7 bases from J, the junction contained 4 bases not matched to a gene. The V gene's germline CDR1 is LNHDA and CDR2 SQIVND (reference sequence). The CDR3 spells CASSIRQGASTQYF. CDR3 coding DNA: TGTGCCAGTAGTATACGACAGGGGGCCTCGACCCAGTACTTC.

CDR3 in amino acids: CASSPLIGNTIYF. The CDR3 bases are TGTGCCAGCAGTCCCTTGATCGGAAACACCATATATTTT. The gene calls are TRBV27 and TRBJ1-3; D gene ambiguous. Germline-derived CDR1 and CDR2 are MNHEY and SMNVEV (reference sequence). V lost 5 bases, J lost 4 bases, and 9 bases lay in between. This CDR3 is built from 13 residues.

V gene TRBV18 combines with J gene TRBJ1-5; 8 bases are a match to TRBD1. The J segment lost 7 bases and the V segment lost 2 bases, leaving 7 bases of the junction unmatched. CDR1 and CDR2 (germline): KGHSH, LQKENI. The CDR3 is made up of 15 amino acids. CDR3 sequence: CASSPGTGGGQPQHF. CDR3 sequence (DNA): TGTGCCAGCTCACCAGGGACAGGTGGCGGGCAGCCCCAGCATTTT.

This clonotype has just a few counts. The chain combines TRBV19 with TRBJ1-5; 7 nucleotides align to TRBD1. With 7 bases clipped from V and 6 bases from J, the junction kept 12 bases outside the gene matches. The CDR3 consists of 15 residues. The germline V gene has CDR1 LNHDA and CDR2 SQIVND (reference sequence). CDR3 DNA: TGTGCCAGTACCGCAATGACAGGGCAAGGTCAGCCCCAGCATTTT. Its translation: CASTAMTGQGQPQHF. The entire variable domain, with the rest obtained from reference TRBV19 and TRBJ1-5, is as follows: DGGITQSPKYLFRKEGQNVTLSCEQNLNHDAMYWYRQDPGQGLRLIYYSQIVNDFQKGDIAEGYSVSREKKESFPLTVTSAQKNPTAFYLCASTAMTGQGQPQHFGDGTRLSIL.

V gene TRBV27 combines with J gene TRBJ1-2, with D possibly matching TRBD1 (6 bases). Trimming removed 5 bases at V and 7 bases at J, with 23 bases between. Germline V gene data show CDR1 as MNHEY and CDR2 as SMNVEV (reference sequence). This CDR3 has 16 amino acids. Here the CDR3 DNA reads TGTGCCAGCAGTCTGCTACCATCTCGGGGGGGCAGTGGCTACACCTTC. Protein: CASSLLPSRGGSGYTF.

A few counts support this clonotype. For the CDR3, the DNA is TGTGCCTGGAGCGATCAGGGACTAGTTCCCTACGAGCAGTACTTC. It is translated as CAWSDQGLVPYEQYF. This chain links TRBV30 with TRBJ2-7; 8 bases agree with TRBD2. After removal of 3 bases from V and 2 bases from J, the junction contained 9 bases not matched to a gene. CDR3 length equals 15 residues. Germline CDR1 is GTSNPN and CDR2 is SVGIG (reference sequence).

J is TRBJ2-7 and V is TRBV20-1; maybe TRBD2 (6 bases). V was pared by 3 bases and J by 0 bases, with 12 bases between. The length of the CDR3 is 14 residues. CDR1 DFQATT and CDR2 SNEGSKA come from the germline V gene (reference sequence). CDR3 region: CSASIPGLSYEQYF. The CDR3 coding sequence is TGCAGTGCTAGCATCCCGGGACTCTCCTACGAGCAGTACTTC.

The rearrangement links TRBV20-1 to TRBJ2-1; 11 bases map to TRBD2. The CDR3 is made up of 17 amino acids. CDR1 and CDR2 from the germline V gene are DFQATT and SNEGSKA (reference sequence). V lost 7 bases to trimming and J lost 0 bases; unmatched junction nucleotides: 11. In nucleotides, the CDR3 is TGCAGTGTTGGCCCCGGTCTAGCGGGAGGCTCCTACAATGAGCAGTTCTTC. Its translation is CSVGPGLAGGSYNEQFF.

The J gene is TRBJ1-5, the V gene TRBV12-3 or TRBV12-4; maybe TRBD1 (5 bases). The CDR3 sequence is 14 residues long. V was pared by 3 bases and J by 7 bases, with 13 bases between. CDR3 loop: CASSFFRAGQPQHF. CDR3 sequence (DNA): TGTGCCAGCAGTTTTTTCAGGGCAGGACAGCCCCAGCATTTT.

This chain joins TRBV5-4 and TRBJ2-2; D unresolved. V dropped 2 bases and J dropped 1 base, with 6 bases sitting between them. CDR3 size: 14 residues. The germline V gene has CDR1 SGHNT and CDR2 YYREEE (reference sequence). CDR3 amino acids: CASSFPGNTGELFF. Here the CDR3 DNA reads TGTGCCAGCAGCTTCCCAGGGAACACCGGGGAGCTGTTTTTT.

The genes are TRBV6-2 or TRBV6-3 and TRBJ2-1; tentative D call: TRBD2 (5 bases). CDR3 length: 14 residues. Germline CDR1 MNHEY, CDR2 SVGEGT. V shed 3 bases and J shed 7 bases, with 13 bases lying between them. CDR3 region: CASSYERRRNEQFF. The DNA of the CDR3 is TGTGCCAGCAGTTATGAGAGAAGGAGGAATGAGCAGTTCTTC.

The chain carries TRBV5-1 and TRBJ1-6; 11 bases align to TRBD1. The trim removed 4 bases at V and 5 bases at J, leaving 2 bases unmatched. Germline CDR1 and CDR2: SGHRS and YFSETQ. This CDR3 comprises 15 residues. CDR3 sequence: CASSLGQGDNSPLHF. The CDR3 nucleotides are TGCGCCAGCAGCCTGGGACAGGGGGATAATTCACCCCTCCACTTT.

The chain is built from TRBV6-2 or TRBV6-3 and TRBJ1-6, with 9 positions matching TRBD1. V lost 2 bases to trimming and J lost 9 bases; unmatched junction nucleotides: 8. From germline, CDR1 is MNHEY and CDR2 SVGEGT. The CDR3 extends over 16 amino acids. Written as DNA, the CDR3 is TGTGCCAGCAGTTACACACTACAGGGGGCCGGTTCACCCCTCCACTTT. Translating gives CASSYTLQGAGSPLHF.

The CDR3 DNA follows: TGTGCCAGCAGCCCGGGACAGGGAGTATTCGAAGCTTTCTTT. This gives the protein CASSPGQGVFEAFF. This chain links TRBV14 with TRBJ1-1; 9 bases line up with TRBD1. V shed 4 bases and J 8 bases; nucleotides not matched to a gene: 8. The germline CDR1 and CDR2 sequences are SGHDN and FVKESK. This CDR3 has 14 residues.

This clonotype has only a few counts. V is TRBV7-2 and J is TRBJ1-3; D gene ambiguous. CDR3 length: 17 amino acids. With 0 bases removed from V and 0 bases from J, the gap between germline ends came to 12 bases. Germline CDR1 reads SGHTA; CDR2 reads FQGNSA. The CDR3 DNA is TGTGCCAGCAGCTTAGCCCCCCCGGGCGACTCTGGAAACACCATATATTTT. This sequence encodes CASSLAPPGDSGNTIYF.

The count of this clonotype is one. J is TRBJ1-1 and V is TRBV11-2; D unclear. V was trimmed by 5 bases and J by 7 bases, leaving 11 bases between them. CDR1 and CDR2 from the germline V gene are SGHAT and FQNNGV. This CDR3 is 12 amino acids long. The CDR3 coding sequence is TGTGCCAGCAGCCACCGACGGTTTGAAGCTTTCTTT. The encoded protein is CASSHRRFEAFF.